The 4 T cell receptor beta chains given below trace back to one sample, sequenced in a study of Ad26.COV2.S vaccination and SARS-CoV-2 variants. Assay: immunoSEQ multiplex PCR; the TCRdb copy retains only in-frame clones and omits some. Of fewer than 600,000 clones listed, around 89% are singletons. Treatment indicated: roughly 20 received Ad26.COV2.S at low or high dose, single or two shots; 5 received placebo; per-sample allocation not given. Samples were taken on day 63 after the first vaccine or placebo injection. Here the sequenced sample was peripheral blood, taken in a trial of Ad26.COV2.S vaccine versus placebo. The receptors derive from a person between 18 and 65 years old who received the Ad26.COV2.S COVID-19 vaccine or a placebo.

The chain employs TRBV9 and TRBJ1-3; D is undetermined. V was trimmed by 4 bases and J by 8 bases, leaving 10 bases between them. The CDR3 extends over 12 amino acids. Germline lookup yields CDR1 SGDLS and CDR2 YYNGEE. CDR3 residues: CASSPSGYTIYF. DNA for the CDR3: TGTGCCAGCAGCCCATCCGGATACACCATATATTTT.

The J gene is TRBJ1-5, the V gene TRBV5-1; no firm D call. This CDR3 has 15 residues. Germline CDR1 and CDR2: SGHRS and YFSETQ. Trimming took off 2 bases at V and 0 bases at J, with 9 bases between the two ends. This chain's CDR3 is CASSFNSGSNQPQHF. Written as DNA, the CDR3 is TGCGCCAGCAGCTTCAACTCAGGTAGCAATCAGCCCCAGCATTTT.

The chain carries TRBV19 and TRBJ2-5, with 7 bases matching TRBD1. Germline V CDR1 and CDR2: LNHDA, SQIVND (reference sequence). The CDR3 sequence is 13 residues long. With V trimmed by 6 bases and J by 4 bases, 5 bases remained unmatched. DNA for the CDR3: TGTGCCAGTAGCTTAGACAGGGCAGAGACCCAGTACTTC. Translated, it gives CASSLDRAETQYF.

The chain employs TRBV20-1 and TRBJ1-5; D may be TRBD1 (6 bases). CDR1 and CDR2 (germline): DFQATT, SNEGSKA (reference sequence). The CDR3 is made up of 14 amino acids. With 3 bases removed from V and 6 bases from J, the gap between germline ends came to 15 bases. Here the CDR3 reads CSASGRGLVQPQHF. The CDR3, as DNA: TGCAGTGCTAGTGGTAGGGGGTTGGTTCAGCCCCAGCATTTT.